This TCR delta chain was sequenced for a study of γδ T cells in repeated Plasmodium falciparum infection. Study at large: Malaria-naive adults were infected with P. falciparum NF54 four times over around 640 days. Malian repertoires were sampled cross-sectionally without transmission and longitudinally through febrile malaria. Findings of the study overall: Malian children's Vdelta2-negative repertoires appeared more expanded and less diverse than Australians'. Vgamma9/Vdelta2+ T cells showed a stable polyclonal repertoire with shared TCRgamma sequences.

Bulk repertoires came from Vgamma9/Vdelta2+ or Vdelta2-negative gammadelta T cells flow-sorted from PBMC. Note on this clone: Its antigen is as yet unknown. A far larger clone is just one base off, so this is likely a read error. This specimen includes other DNA sequences encoding the same CDR3.

Germline loops: CDR1 TSWWSYY, CDR2 QGS. The CDR3 extends over 20 amino acids. TCRdb re-called the multiplex PCR reads via CATT. The table lists approximately 53,000 delta-chain clones, around 1.7% of them singletons. For the V gene the call is TRDV1; the J gene has no call; TRDD3 is taken as the D call from the table, unchecked against the DNA. The TCR originated in a pool of human donors (malaria-infected and uninfected, not separated). Sequencing was done on a sample of gamma-delta T cells from blood. The CDR3 reads CALGENRLYHWGLHTDKLIF. The CDR3 DNA reads as TGTGCTCTTGGGGAAAACCGGCTCTACCACTGGGGACTCCACACCGATAAGCTCATCTTT.